This is a list of T cell receptor beta chains from one sample in a study of T cell changes during pregnancy in multiple sclerosis. Method: immunoSEQ multiplex PCR; TCRdb's copy keeps in-frame clones and lacks some. The sample comprises more than 15,000 clones, almost 85% of which are singletons, and 9% to 10% rests with the top ten. Sample: CD8+ T cells from peripheral blood mononuclear cells, taken in the second trimester of pregnancy. The origin of the receptors is a female donor in good health, enrolled as a control in a pregnancy study. The CDR3 runs from the conserved cysteine through the conserved F or W. D genes are given only for firm matches. Only part of the rows carry a size: once, few, many, or a class if the clone is expanded.

j_gene | v_gene | d_gene | abundance | CDR3nt | CDR3aa
TRBJ1-2 | TRBV7-2 | TRBD1 | - | TGTGCCAGCAGCGTTCCGGACAGGGGCGGCTACACCTTC | CASSVPDRGGYTF
TRBJ2-1 | TRBV28 | TRBD1 | - | TGTGCCAGCAGGAAGACAGGGGGTGGCAATGAGCAGTTCTTC | CASRKTGGGNEQFF
TRBJ1-5 | TRBV7-9 | - | - | TGTGCCAGCAGCTTGGAACAGTCGACAGATCAGCCCCAGCATTTT | CASSLEQSTDQPQHF
TRBJ2-3 | TRBV7-9 | TRBD2 | - | TGTGCCAGCAGCTCTCCACGACTAGCGGGGGGCCTTAGCACAGATACGCAGTATTTT | CASSSPRLAGGLSTDTQYF
TRBJ1-2 | TRBV4-3 | - | few | TGCGCCAGCAGCCAAGATTCGGGGGGGACCGGCTATGGCTACACCTTC | CASSQDSGGTGYGYTF
TRBJ1-5 | TRBV10-2 | - | - | TGCGCCAGCAGTGAGTCTAGTACGGGGGAAGATCAGCCCCAGCATTTT | CASSESSTGEDQPQHF
TRBJ1-5 | TRBV15 | - | - | TGTGCCACCAGCAGAGATCGGTCCGGCGGGCAGCCCCAGCATTTT | CATSRDRSGGQPQHF
TRBJ2-7 | TRBV4-1 | TRBD2 | - | TGCGCCAGCAGCCAAGATGGGTCTAGCGGCTACGAGCAGTACTTC | CASSQDGSSGYEQYF
TRBJ1-4 | TRBV27 | - | medium-sized | TGTGCCAGCAGTTTATTGAGGGAGGCAACTAATGAAAAACTGTTTTTT | CASSLLREATNEKLFF
TRBJ1-1 | TRBV4-2 | TRBD1 | - | TGTGCCAGCAGCCCCGGGACAGGGCGAAACACTGAAGCTTTCTTT | CASSPGTGRNTEAFF
TRBJ1-2 | TRBV5-6 | TRBD1 | - | TGTGCCAGCAGCCGCGGACAGGCCTATGGCTACACCTTC | CASSRGQAYGYTF
TRBJ1-2 | TRBV5-1 | TRBD1 | - | TGCGCCAGCAGTTTGGGGGACAGGGCTCCTATGAGCTACACCTTC | CASSLGDRAPMSYTF
TRBJ1-2 | TRBV28 | - | - | TGTGCCAGCAGACCGCAGGTTAGAACCTATGGCTACACCTTC | CASRPQVRTYGYTF
TRBJ2-7 | TRBV5-1 | - | - | TGCGCCAGCAGCGAGGGTAGAGCGGTCGGGCAGTACTTC | CASSEGRAVGQYF
TRBJ1-2 | TRBV5-1 | - | - | TGCGCCAGCAGCTTGAACAGCTATGGCTACACCTTC | CASSLNSYGYTF
TRBJ2-1 | TRBV29-1 | TRBD2 | - | TGCAGCGTTGGGCCCGGACTAGTTCCCAATGAGCAGTTCTTC | CSVGPGLVPNEQFF
TRBJ2-1 | TRBV10-3 | - | - | TGTGCCATCAGTGAAGGAGGGGAAGGGTCCTACAATGAGCAGTTCTTC | CAISEGGEGSYNEQFF
TRBJ2-3 | TRBV7-2 | TRBD1 | - | TGTGCCAGCAGCCTTAAGGGGGCCCTCACAGATACGCAGTATTTT | CASSLKGALTDTQYF
TRBJ2-5 | TRBV10-3 | TRBD2 | - | TGTGCCATCAGTGGGGGACTAGCGGGACCCTACCAAGAGACCCAGTACTTC | CAISGGLAGPYQETQYF
TRBJ2-7 | TRBV4-3 | - | - | TGCGCCAGCAGCCAAGACCGGGAGCCGAGCTCCTACGAGCAGTACTTC | CASSQDREPSSYEQYF
TRBJ2-7 | TRBV5-1 | TRBD1 | - | TGCGCCAGCAGCTTAGGGACAGGTGGAGGGCAGTACTTC | CASSLGTGGGQYF
TRBJ1-2 | TRBV4-3 | - | few | TGCGCCAGCAGCCAAGATGTAACAGAAAGCTATGGCTACACCTTC | CASSQDVTESYGYTF
TRBJ2-7 | TRBV13 | TRBD2 | - | TGTGCCAGCAGCTTTAGGGGACTAGCGCTATACGAGCAGTACTTC | CASSFRGLALYEQYF
TRBJ2-7 | TRBV28 | TRBD1 | - | TGTGCCAGCAGTCAACAGGGGGTAGATAGCTCCTACGAGCAGTACTTC | CASSQQGVDSSYEQYF
TRBJ1-4 | TRBV4-1 | - | - | TGCGCCAGCAGCCAAGATCAGGGAACTAATGAAAAACTGTTTTTT | CASSQDQGTNEKLFF
TRBJ2-7 | TRBV13 | TRBD2 | large | TGTGCCAGCAGACACACTTCCGGGACTAACTCCTACGAGCAGTACTTC | CASRHTSGTNSYEQYF
TRBJ1-3 | TRBV4-3 | - | - | TGCGCCAGCAGATCCCCCGGGGACACCATATATTTT | CASRSPGDTIYF
TRBJ1-2 | TRBV6-5 | - | - | TGTGCCAGCAGTCCCGGGAGAGGCTATGGCTACACCTTC | CASSPGRGYGYTF
TRBJ2-1 | TRBV11-1 | - | - | TGTGCCAGCAGCTTAGCGGAGACCTTTGACTACAATGAGCAGTTCTTC | CASSLAETFDYNEQFF
TRBJ1-5 | TRBV7-9 | - | - | TGTGCCAGCAGCTTAGCCTCCCCCAATCAGCCCCAGCATTTT | CASSLASPNQPQHF
TRBJ1-6 | TRBV9 | - | - | TGTGCCAGCTGGGGCCCACCCCTCCACTTT | CASWGPPLHF
TRBJ2-2 | TRBV4-3 | TRBD1 | - | TGCGCCAGCGCGGACAGGGGGCGCGCCGGGGAGCTGTTTTTT | CASADRGRAGELFF
TRBJ1-2 | TRBV15 | - | - | TGTGCCACCAGCCGGCCAGGCCTCTATTACGGCTACACCTTC | CATSRPGLYYGYTF
TRBJ2-1 | TRBV4-3 | TRBD2 | - | TGCGCCAGCAGCCAACCGCGGGGGGGTTGGAATGAGCAGTTCTTC | CASSQPRGGWNEQFF
TRBJ2-4 | TRBV18 | TRBD1 | once | TGTGCCAGCTCACCACCGGGACAGGGGCTCAAAAACATTCAGTACTTC | CASSPPGQGLKNIQYF
TRBJ1-1 | TRBV7-3 | - | - | TGTGCCAGCAGCTTTTTGGACAGTCCTGAAGCTTTCTTT | CASSFLDSPEAFF
TRBJ2-7 | TRBV30 | - | - | TGTGCCTGGGACGTCGGTAGCGGCTACGAGCAGTACTTC | CAWDVGSGYEQYF
TRBJ2-2 | TRBV9 | - | - | TGTGCCAGCAGCGTAAGGGGGAGTGCAGCCCCTTCGAACACCGGGGAGCTGTTTTTT | CASSVRGSAAPSNTGELFF
TRBJ2-2 | TRBV12-1 | - | - | TGTGCCAGCAGTGACACTAGCTTAGGAGGCGTCGACACCGGGGAGCTGTTTTTT | CASSDTSLGGVDTGELFF
TRBJ1-4 | TRBV2 | - | - | TGTGCCAGCGGTGCAGAGGGAAAACTGTTTTTT | CASGAEGKLFF
TRBJ1-2 | TRBV4-3 | - | - | TGCGCCAGCAGCCAAGATAGGGGAGGCTATGGCTACACCTTC | CASSQDRGGYGYTF
TRBJ2-7 | TRBV5-1 | TRBD1 | - | TGCGCCAGCAGCTTGGGATTGCTGGGTGGGACAGGGGACTACGAGCAGTACTTC | CASSLGLLGGTGDYEQYF
TRBJ2-5 | TRBV11-2 | - | - | TGTGCCAGCAGCTTAGGTGGGGGGGCCGAGGAGACCCAGTACTTC | CASSLGGGAEETQYF
TRBJ1-1 | TRBV6-1 | - | once | TGTGCCAGCAGTGGCCGGGACATAATCGAAGCTTTCTTT | CASSGRDIIEAFF
TRBJ2-3 | TRBV30 | TRBD1 | - | TGTGCCTGGAGTAGGACAGGGAGCACAGATACGCAGTATTTT | CAWSRTGSTDTQYF
TRBJ2-5 | TRBV2 | - | - | TGTGCCAGCAGATTCACCGCCGGGACTGCAGGAGAGACCCAGTACTTC | CASRFTAGTAGETQYF
TRBJ1-2 | TRBV12-5 | - | - | TGTGCTAGTGGTTTGTTAGGGGATCCGGCCGGCTACACCTTC | CASGLLGDPAGYTF
TRBJ2-3 | TRBV9 | - | - | TGTGCCAGCAGCCCTAGTTCACCTAGCACAGATACGCAGTATTTT | CASSPSSPSTDTQYF
TRBJ2-1 | TRBV9 | - | - | TGTGCCAGCAGCGTAGGAGGGACTAATGAGCAGTTCTTC | CASSVGGTNEQFF
TRBJ1-3 | TRBV19 | TRBD1 | - | TGTGCCAGTTCCGGACAGGGGCGAGAGCCAGGACCATCTGGAAACACCATATATTTT | CASSGQGREPGPSGNTIYF
TRBJ1-6 | TRBV6-5 | TRBD1 | - | TGTGCCAGCAGTTACGGCGGGACAGGGTATTCACCCCTCCACTTT | CASSYGGTGYSPLHF
TRBJ2-5 | TRBV7-9 | - | - | TGTGCCAGCAGCTTATTCGAAGAGACCCAGTACTTC | CASSLFEETQYF
TRBJ2-5 | TRBV6-6 | TRBD2 | - | TGTGCCAGCAGTGGGGCGGGCCAGCGGGGGCGAGAGACCCAGTACTTC | CASSGAGQRGRETQYF